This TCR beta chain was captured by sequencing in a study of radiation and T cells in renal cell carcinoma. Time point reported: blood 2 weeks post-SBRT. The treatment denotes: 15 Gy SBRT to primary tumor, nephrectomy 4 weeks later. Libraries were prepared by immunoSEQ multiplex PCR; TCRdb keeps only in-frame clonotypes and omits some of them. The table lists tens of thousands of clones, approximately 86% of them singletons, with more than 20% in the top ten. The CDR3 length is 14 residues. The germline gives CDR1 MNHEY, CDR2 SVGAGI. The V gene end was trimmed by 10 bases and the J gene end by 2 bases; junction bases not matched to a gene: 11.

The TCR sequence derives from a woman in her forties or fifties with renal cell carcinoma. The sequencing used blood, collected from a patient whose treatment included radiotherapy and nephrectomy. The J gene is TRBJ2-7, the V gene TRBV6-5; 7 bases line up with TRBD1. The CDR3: CATAGTVTAYEQYF. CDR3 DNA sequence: TGTGCCACCGCCGGGACAGTCACCGCCTACGAGCAGTACTTC.